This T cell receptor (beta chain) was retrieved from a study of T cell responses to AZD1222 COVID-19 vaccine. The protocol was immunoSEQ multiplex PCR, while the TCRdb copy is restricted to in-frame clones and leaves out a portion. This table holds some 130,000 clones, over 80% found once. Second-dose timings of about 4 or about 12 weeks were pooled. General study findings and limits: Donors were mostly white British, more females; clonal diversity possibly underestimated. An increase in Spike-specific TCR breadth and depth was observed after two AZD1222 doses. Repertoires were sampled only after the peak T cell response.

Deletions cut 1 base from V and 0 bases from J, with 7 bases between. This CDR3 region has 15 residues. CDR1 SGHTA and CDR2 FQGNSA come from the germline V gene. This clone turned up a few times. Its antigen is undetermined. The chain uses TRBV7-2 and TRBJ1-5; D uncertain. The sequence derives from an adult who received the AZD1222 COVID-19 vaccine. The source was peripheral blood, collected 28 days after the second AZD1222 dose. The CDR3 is CASSLEAYSNQPQHF. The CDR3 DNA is TGTGCCAGCAGCTTAGAGGCTTATAGCAATCAGCCCCAGCATTTT.